A selection of T cell receptor beta chains follows, all from one sample in a study of T cells after yellow fever vaccination. MiXCR, applied by TCRdb to the 5' RACE reads, yields one record per CDR3 protein. The sample has 500,000 to 550,000 distinct CDR3 sequences; less than 25% are singletons. This sample comprised PBMCs, obtained more than 20 days after the first yellow fever vaccination. The receptors were gathered from a man younger than 35 who received the YFV17D yellow fever vaccine. The CDR3 runs from the conserved cysteine through the conserved F or W. Each record gives: clone size, CDR3 length, V gene, J gene, D gene, CDR3 protein, CDR3 DNA. D genes are given only for firm matches. Clone size is given for some rows only: seen once, a few or many times, or a class if the clone is expanded.

>few|12|TRBV24-1|TRBJ2-1|-
CATGTDYNEQFF
TGTGCCACCGGCACGGACTACAATGAGCAGTTCTTC
>-|14|TRBV4-3|TRBJ2-7|-
CASSRIQGFHEQYF
TGCGCCAGCAGCCGTATTCAGGGGTTCCACGAGCAGTACTTC
>many|15|TRBV5-1|TRBJ2-1|-
CASSELGLALNEQFF
TGCGCCAGCAGCGAACTCGGGCTAGCGCTCAATGAGCAGTTCTTC
>few|15|TRBV19|TRBJ2-3|-
CASSRRDQITDTQYF
TGTGCCAGTAGTAGAAGGGACCAGATCACAGATACGCAGTATTTT
>-|15|TRBV5-1|TRBJ2-1|TRBD2
CASSSGRGDYNEQFF
TGCGCCAGCAGCTCTGGCCGGGGGGACTACAATGAGCAGTTCTTC
>-|18|TRBV7-3|TRBJ2-1|-
CASSLGSRGLNAYNEQFF
TGTGCCAGCAGCTTAGGTTCGCGGGGCCTCAACGCCTACAATGAGCAGTTCTTC
>many|15|TRBV14|TRBJ1-1|TRBD1
CASSLTGTGNTEAFF
TGTGCCAGCAGCCTCACCGGGACAGGGAACACTGAAGCTTTCTTT
>-|13|TRBV6-5|TRBJ2-1|-
CASSYRATYEQFF
TGTGCCAGCAGTTACCGTGCGACCTATGAGCAGTTCTTC
>many|12|TRBV7-2|TRBJ2-5|-
CAIGSYQETQYF
TGTGCCATTGGTAGTTACCAAGAGACCCAGTACTTC
>few|13|TRBV20-1|TRBJ2-3|-
CSASSGYTDTQYF
TGCAGTGCTAGCTCGGGGTACACAGATACGCAGTATTTT
>-|15|TRBV6-2/TRBV6-3|TRBJ1-1|-
CASSYSIGENTEAFF
TGTGCCAGCAGTTACTCAATTGGTGAGAACACTGAAGCTTTCTTT
>few|14|TRBV20-1|TRBJ2-3|-
CSASLHPGAGTQYF
TGCAGTGCTAGTCTTCACCCCGGCGCCGGTACGCAGTATTTT
>-|12|TRBV12-3/TRBV12-4|TRBJ2-1|-
CASSATHNEQFF
TGTGCCAGCAGCGCTACCCACAATGAGCAGTTCTTC
>-|14|TRBV5-6|TRBJ1-1|TRBD1
CASTRGQQNTEAFF
TGTGCCAGCACCCGGGGACAGCAAAACACTGAAGCTTTCTTT
>few|13|TRBV20-1|TRBJ2-3|-
CSAPGGSTDTQYF
TGCAGTGCTCCCGGGGGTAGCACAGATACGCAGTATTTT
>-|14|TRBV9|TRBJ2-1|TRBD2
CASSAGLAGGGQFF
TGTGCCAGCAGCGCGGGACTAGCGGGGGGAGGGCAGTTCTTC
>-|15|TRBV5-1|TRBJ1-2|TRBD1
CASSGRTGGENGYTF
TGCGCCAGCTCCGGCCGGACAGGGGGCGAAAATGGCTACACCTTC
>many|16|TRBV5-1|TRBJ2-1|TRBD1
CASSLDLPGQGNEQFF
TGCGCCAGCAGCTTGGATTTACCGGGACAGGGAAATGAGCAGTTCTTC
>-|16|TRBV11-1|TRBJ2-2|-
CASSLSKRAHTGELFF
TGTGCCAGCAGCTTAAGCAAGCGGGCCCACACCGGGGAGCTGTTTTTT
>few|15|TRBV5-1|TRBJ1-1|-
CASSLEFGLGTEAFF
TGCGCCAGCAGCTTGGAGTTCGGTCTGGGCACTGAAGCTTTCTTT
>-|14|TRBV12-3/TRBV12-4|TRBJ1-2|-
CASSLIHSNYGYTF
TGTGCCAGCAGTTTAATCCACAGTAACTATGGCTACACCTTC
>few|15|TRBV4-1|TRBJ1-1|-
CASSPHRESNTEAFF
TGCGCCAGCAGCCCCCACAGGGAATCGAACACTGAAGCTTTCTTT
>-|12|TRBV20-1|TRBJ2-5|-
CSARDSRIPQYF
TGCAGTGCTAGGGACTCTCGGATACCCCAGTACTTC
>few|14|TRBV20-1|TRBJ2-3|-
CSARVLGTTDTQYF
TGCAGTGCTAGAGTATTGGGGACCACAGATACGCAGTATTTT
>few|13|TRBV27|TRBJ1-4|-
CASSPGEAEKLFF
TGTGCCAGCAGTCCAGGGGAGGCTGAAAAACTGTTTTTT
>few|16|TRBV12-3/TRBV12-4|TRBJ2-5|-
CASMGIGGASQETQYF
TGTGCCAGCATGGGAATTGGGGGAGCTTCCCAAGAGACCCAGTACTTC
>-|13|TRBV10-3|TRBJ1-2|-
CAISDRQAAGYTF
TGTGCCATCAGTGACCGACAGGCGGCTGGCTACACCTTC
>few|14|TRBV5-1|TRBJ2-1|TRBD2
CARLSGGQYNEQFF
TGCGCCAGACTGAGCGGGGGGCAATACAATGAGCAGTTCTTC
>few|14|TRBV6-2/TRBV6-3|TRBJ2-1|-
CASNTDSSYNEQFF
TGTGCCAGCAACACAGACAGCTCCTACAATGAGCAGTTCTTC
>few|16|TRBV4-1|TRBJ2-3|TRBD2
CASRSSGGISTDTQYF
TGCGCCAGCCGATCTAGCGGGGGAATTAGCACAGATACGCAGTATTTT
>-|15|TRBV12-3/TRBV12-4|TRBJ2-5|-
CASSPYASPRETQYF
TGTGCCAGCAGTCCCTACGCATCCCCCCGGGAGACCCAGTACTTC
>few|12|TRBV12-3/TRBV12-4|TRBJ2-1|-
CASSAYYNEQFF
TGTGCCAGCAGTGCGTACTACAATGAGCAGTTCTTC
>-|14|TRBV6-2/TRBV6-3|TRBJ2-1|-
CASSYSITPIEQFF
TGTGCCAGCAGTTACTCGATAACCCCTATCGAGCAGTTCTTC
>few|17|TRBV20-1|TRBJ2-1|TRBD2
CSARRLAGTSSYNEQFF
TGCAGTGCGAGGCGTCTAGCGGGGACCAGCTCCTACAATGAGCAGTTCTTC
>few|16|TRBV12-3/TRBV12-4|TRBJ2-5|TRBD2
CASSSRTSGDLGTQYF
TGTGCCAGCAGTTCCCGGACTAGCGGAGACCTTGGGACCCAGTACTTC
>few|15|TRBV6-1|TRBJ2-6|TRBD1
CASTGTGAGANVLTF
TGTGCCAGCACCGGGACAGGGGCTGGGGCCAACGTCCTGACTTTC
>few|14|TRBV10-1|TRBJ2-5|-
CASSPTETTETQYF
TGCGCCAGCAGCCCTACCGAGACGACCGAGACCCAGTACTTC
>few|14|TRBV5-5|TRBJ2-1|-
CASSGQISYNEQFF
TGTGCCAGCAGCGGGCAGATCTCCTACAATGAGCAGTTCTTC
>-|14|TRBV6-2/TRBV6-3|TRBJ1-4|-
CASDSTLGGEKLFF
TGTGCCAGTGATTCGACCCTCGGAGGGGAAAAACTGTTTTTT